This T cell receptor beta chain was observed in a study of CD8+ T cells in alopecia areata. This clone was recorded only once. The CDR3 covers 16 residues. V was cut by 0 bases and J by 2 bases, with 12 bases left in between. The germline gives CDR1 LGHNA, CDR2 YSLEER. Following RNA extraction, reverse transcription yielded cDNA that acted as the sequencing template. Clones were sequenced by immunoSEQ multiplex PCR, and TCRdb holds only the in-frame ones, with some missing. The table lists approximately 99,000 clones, around 59% of them singletons. This clonotype was obtained from a human donor in good health. The V gene is TRBV4-3, the J gene TRBJ2-3; D possibly corresponds to TRBD2 (5 bases). The specimen sequenced was CD8+ T cells sorted from blood. CDR3 DNA: TGCGCCAGCAGCCAAGATTCGGGTCTAGCCACAGATACGCAGTATTTT. Translated: CASSQDSGLATDTQYF.